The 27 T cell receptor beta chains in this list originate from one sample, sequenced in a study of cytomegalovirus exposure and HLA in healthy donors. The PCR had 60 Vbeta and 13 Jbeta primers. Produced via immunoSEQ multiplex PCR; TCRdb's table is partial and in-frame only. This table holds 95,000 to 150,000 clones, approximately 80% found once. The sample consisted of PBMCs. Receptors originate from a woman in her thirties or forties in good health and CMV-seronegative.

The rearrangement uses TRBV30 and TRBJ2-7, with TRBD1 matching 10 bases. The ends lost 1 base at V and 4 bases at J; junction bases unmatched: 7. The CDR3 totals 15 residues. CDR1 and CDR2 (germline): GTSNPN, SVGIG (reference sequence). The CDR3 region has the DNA TGTGCCTGGAGTGGGTCCGGGACAGGGGCATACGAGCAGTACTTC. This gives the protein CAWSGSGTGAYEQYF.

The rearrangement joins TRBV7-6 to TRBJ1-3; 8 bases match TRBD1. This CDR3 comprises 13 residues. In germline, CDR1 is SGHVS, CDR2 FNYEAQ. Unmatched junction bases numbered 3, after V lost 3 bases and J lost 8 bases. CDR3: CASSFDRGDTIYF. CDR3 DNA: TGTGCCAGCAGCTTCGACAGGGGAGACACCATATATTTT.

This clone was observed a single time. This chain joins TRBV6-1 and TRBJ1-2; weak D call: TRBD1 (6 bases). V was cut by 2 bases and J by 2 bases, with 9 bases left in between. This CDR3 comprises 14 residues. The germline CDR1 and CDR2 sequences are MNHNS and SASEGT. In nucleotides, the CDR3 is TGTGCCAGCAGTGAACGTAGGGGGAACTATGGCTACACCTTC. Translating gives CASSERRGNYGYTF.

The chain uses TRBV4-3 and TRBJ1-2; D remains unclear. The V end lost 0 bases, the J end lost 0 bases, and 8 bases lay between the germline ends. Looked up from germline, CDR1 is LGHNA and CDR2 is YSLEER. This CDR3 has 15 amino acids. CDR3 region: CASSQEKSSNYGYTF. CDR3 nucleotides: TGCGCCAGCAGCCAAGAGAAGAGCTCTAACTATGGCTACACCTTC.

CDR3 protein: CASIRLSDRGPDTQYF. CDR3 nucleotide sequence: TGTGCCAGCATCAGGTTGTCGGACAGGGGCCCAGATACGCAGTATTTT. The chain employs TRBV2 and TRBJ2-3; 9 bases line up with TRBD1. The CDR3 runs 16 residues. The ends lost 7 bases at V and 4 bases at J; junction bases unmatched: 12. CDR1 and CDR2 from the germline V gene are SNHLY and FYNNEI. Combining the CDR3 with reference TRBV2 and TRBJ2-3 gives the whole variable domain EPEVTQTPSHQVTQMGQEVILRCVPISNHLYFYWYRQILGQKVEFLVSFYNNEISEKSEIFDDQFSVERPDGSNFTLKIRSTKLEDSAMYFCASIRLSDRGPDTQYFGPGTRLTVL.

The CDR3 is CASQSGGKGNQPQHF. The CDR3 DNA sequence: TGTGCCAGCCAGTCTGGGGGGAAGGGCAATCAGCCCCAGCATTTT. The V gene is TRBV7-9, the J gene TRBJ1-5, with TRBD1 as a possible D gene (5 bases). The CDR3 has 15 amino acids. CDR1 is SEHNR and CDR2 is FQNEAQ in the germline V gene (reference sequence). V lost 8 bases to trimming and J lost 2 bases, with 16 bases between them.

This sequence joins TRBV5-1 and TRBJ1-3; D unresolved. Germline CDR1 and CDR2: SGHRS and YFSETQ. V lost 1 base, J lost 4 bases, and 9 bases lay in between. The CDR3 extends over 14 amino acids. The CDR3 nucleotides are TGCGCCAGCAGCTTGACGGGTTACGGAAACACCATATATTTT. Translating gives CASSLTGYGNTIYF.

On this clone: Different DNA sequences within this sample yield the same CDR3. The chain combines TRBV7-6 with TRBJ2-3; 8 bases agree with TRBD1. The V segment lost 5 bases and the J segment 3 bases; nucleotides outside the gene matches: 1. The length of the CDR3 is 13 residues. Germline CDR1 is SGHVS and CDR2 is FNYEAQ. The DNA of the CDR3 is TGTGCCAGCAGCCGACAGGGGACAGATACGCAGTATTTT. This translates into CASSRQGTDTQYF.

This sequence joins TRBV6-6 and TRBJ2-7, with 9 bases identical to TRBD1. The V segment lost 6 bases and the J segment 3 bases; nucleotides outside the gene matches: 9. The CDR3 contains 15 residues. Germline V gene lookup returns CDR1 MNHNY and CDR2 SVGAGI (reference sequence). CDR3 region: CASSPDNRGRYEQYF. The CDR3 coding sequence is TGTGCCAGCAGCCCCGATAACAGGGGGCGCTACGAGCAGTACTTC.

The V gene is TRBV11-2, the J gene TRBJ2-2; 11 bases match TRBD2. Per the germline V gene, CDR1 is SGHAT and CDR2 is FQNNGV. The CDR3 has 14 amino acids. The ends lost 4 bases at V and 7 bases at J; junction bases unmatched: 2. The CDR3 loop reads CASSSTSGGGELFF. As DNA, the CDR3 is TGTGCCAGCAGCTCCACTAGCGGGGGCGGGGAGCTGTTTTTT.

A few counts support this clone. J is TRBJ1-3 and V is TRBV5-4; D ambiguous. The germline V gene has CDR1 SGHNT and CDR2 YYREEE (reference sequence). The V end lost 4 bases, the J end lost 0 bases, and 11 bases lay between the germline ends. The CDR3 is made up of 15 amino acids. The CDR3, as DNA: TGTGCCAGCAGCAACGAGGGCGTCTCTGGAAACACCATATATTTT. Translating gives CASSNEGVSGNTIYF.

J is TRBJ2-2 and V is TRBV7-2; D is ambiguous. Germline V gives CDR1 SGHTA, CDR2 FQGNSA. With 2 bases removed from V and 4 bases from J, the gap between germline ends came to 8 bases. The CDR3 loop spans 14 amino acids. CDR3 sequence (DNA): TGTGCCAGCAGCTTAATTATGAGCACCGGGGAGCTGTTTTTT. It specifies CASSLIMSTGELFF.

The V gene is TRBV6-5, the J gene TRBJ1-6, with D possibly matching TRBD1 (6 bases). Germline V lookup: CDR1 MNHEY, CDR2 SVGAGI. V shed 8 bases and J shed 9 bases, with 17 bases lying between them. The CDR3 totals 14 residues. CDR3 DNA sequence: TGTGCCAGCGGACTAGGCAGGGGAGCTTCACCCCTCCACTTT. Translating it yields CASGLGRGASPLHF.

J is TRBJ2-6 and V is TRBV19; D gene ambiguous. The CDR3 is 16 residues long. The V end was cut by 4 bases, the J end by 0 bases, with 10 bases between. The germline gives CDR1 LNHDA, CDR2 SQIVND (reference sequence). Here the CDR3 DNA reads TGTGCCAGTAGTACATTAACAGTCTCTGGGGCCAACGTCCTGACTTTC. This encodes CASSTLTVSGANVLTF. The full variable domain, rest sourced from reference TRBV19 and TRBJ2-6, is DGGITQSPKYLFRKEGQNVTLSCEQNLNHDAMYWYRQDPGQGLRLIYYSQIVNDFQKGDIAEGYSVSREKKESFPLTVTSAQKNPTAFYLCASSTLTVSGANVLTFGAGSRLTVL.

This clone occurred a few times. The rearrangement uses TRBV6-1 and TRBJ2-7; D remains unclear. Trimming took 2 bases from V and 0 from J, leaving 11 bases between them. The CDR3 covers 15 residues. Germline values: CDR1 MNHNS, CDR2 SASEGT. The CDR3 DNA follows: TGTGCCAGCAGTGAACGGCGGTCCAGCTCCTACGAGCAGTACTTC. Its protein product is CASSERRSSSYEQYF.

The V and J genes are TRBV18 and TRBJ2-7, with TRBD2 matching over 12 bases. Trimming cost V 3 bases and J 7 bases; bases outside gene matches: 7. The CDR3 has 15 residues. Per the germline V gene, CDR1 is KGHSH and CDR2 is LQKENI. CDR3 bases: TGTGCCAGCTCACCGCGGACTAGCGGGACAGAGGAGCAGTACTTC. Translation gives CASSPRTSGTEEQYF.

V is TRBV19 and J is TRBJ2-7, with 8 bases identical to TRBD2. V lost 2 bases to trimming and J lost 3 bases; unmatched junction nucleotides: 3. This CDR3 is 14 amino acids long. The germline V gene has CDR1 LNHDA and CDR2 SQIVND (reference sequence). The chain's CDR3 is CASSIFSGNYEQYF. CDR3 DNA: TGTGCCAGTAGTATATTTAGCGGGAACTACGAGCAGTACTTC. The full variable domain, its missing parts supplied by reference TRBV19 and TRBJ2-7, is DGGITQSPKYLFRKEGQNVTLSCEQNLNHDAMYWYRQDPGQGLRLIYYSQIVNDFQKGDIAEGYSVSREKKESFPLTVTSAQKNPTAFYLCASSIFSGNYEQYFGPGTRLTVT.

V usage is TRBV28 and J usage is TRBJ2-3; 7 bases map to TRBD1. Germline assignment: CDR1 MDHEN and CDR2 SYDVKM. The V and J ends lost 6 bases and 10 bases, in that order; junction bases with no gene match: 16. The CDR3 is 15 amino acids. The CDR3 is CASSLDRARLSAQYF. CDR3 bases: TGTGCCAGCAGCCTCGACAGGGCTCGCCTCTCCGCGCAGTATTTT.

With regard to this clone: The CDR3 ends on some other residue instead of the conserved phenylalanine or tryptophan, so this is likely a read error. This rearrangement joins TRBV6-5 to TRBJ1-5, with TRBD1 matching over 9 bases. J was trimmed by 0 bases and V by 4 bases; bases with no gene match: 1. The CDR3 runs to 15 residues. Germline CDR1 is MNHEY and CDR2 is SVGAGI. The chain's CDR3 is CASSSGQGSNQPQHS. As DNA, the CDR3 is TGTGCCAGCAGTTCGGGACAGGGTAGCAATCAGCCCCAGCATTCT.

The CDR3 DNA reads as TGTGCCAGCGAGGGGACAGGCTATGGCTACACCTTC. The encoded protein is CASEGTGYGYTF. V and J are TRBV2 and TRBJ1-2; 8 bases fit TRBD1. Germline V CDR1 and CDR2: SNHLY, FYNNEI. This CDR3 region has 12 residues. Unmatched junction bases numbered 3, after V lost 8 bases and J lost 4 bases.

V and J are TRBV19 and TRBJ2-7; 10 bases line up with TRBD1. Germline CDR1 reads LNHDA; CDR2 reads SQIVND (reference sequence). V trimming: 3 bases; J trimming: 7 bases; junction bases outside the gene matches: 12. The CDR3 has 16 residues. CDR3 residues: CASSISGDRGRREQYF. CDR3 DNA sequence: TGTGCCAGTAGTATTAGCGGGGACAGGGGACGGCGTGAGCAGTACTTC.

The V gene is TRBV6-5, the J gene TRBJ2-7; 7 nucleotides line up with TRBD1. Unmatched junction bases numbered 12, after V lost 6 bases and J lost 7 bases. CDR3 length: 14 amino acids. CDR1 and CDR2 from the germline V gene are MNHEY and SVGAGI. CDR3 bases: TGTGCCAGCAGGGCTAATAGGGGGCTGGGAGAGCAGTACTTC. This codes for CASRANRGLGEQYF.

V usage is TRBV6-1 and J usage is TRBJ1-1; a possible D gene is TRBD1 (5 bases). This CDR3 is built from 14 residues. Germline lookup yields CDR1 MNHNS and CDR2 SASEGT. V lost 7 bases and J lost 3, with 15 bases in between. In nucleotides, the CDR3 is TGTGCCAGCAACCCCCTGGGGGGGTACACTGAAGCTTTCTTT. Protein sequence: CASNPLGGYTEAFF.

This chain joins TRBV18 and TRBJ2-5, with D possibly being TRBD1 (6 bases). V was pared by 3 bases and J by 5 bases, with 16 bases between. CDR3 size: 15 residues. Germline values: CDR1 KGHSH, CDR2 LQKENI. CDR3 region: CASSPQAHRAETQYF. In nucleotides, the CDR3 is TGTGCCAGCTCACCCCAAGCTCACAGGGCGGAGACCCAGTACTTC.

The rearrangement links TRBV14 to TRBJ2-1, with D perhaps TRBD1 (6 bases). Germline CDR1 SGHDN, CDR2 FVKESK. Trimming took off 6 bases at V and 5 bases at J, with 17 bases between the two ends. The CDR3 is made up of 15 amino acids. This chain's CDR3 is CASSLKPDRHNEQFF. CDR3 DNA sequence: TGTGCCAGCAGTTTGAAACCGGACAGACACAATGAGCAGTTCTTC.

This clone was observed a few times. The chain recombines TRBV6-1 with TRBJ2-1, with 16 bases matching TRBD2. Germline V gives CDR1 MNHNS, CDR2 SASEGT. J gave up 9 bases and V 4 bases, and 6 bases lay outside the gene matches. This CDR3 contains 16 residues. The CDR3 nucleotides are TGTGCCAGCAGTGCGGGACTAGCGGGGGGGGCAGGTGAGCAGTTCTTC. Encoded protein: CASSAGLAGGAGEQFF.

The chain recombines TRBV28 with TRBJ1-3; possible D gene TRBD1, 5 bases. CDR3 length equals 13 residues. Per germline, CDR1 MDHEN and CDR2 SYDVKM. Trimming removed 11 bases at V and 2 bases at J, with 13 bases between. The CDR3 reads CAGGGPAGNTIYF. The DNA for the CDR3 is TGTGCCGGGGGGGGTCCCGCTGGAAACACCATATATTTT.